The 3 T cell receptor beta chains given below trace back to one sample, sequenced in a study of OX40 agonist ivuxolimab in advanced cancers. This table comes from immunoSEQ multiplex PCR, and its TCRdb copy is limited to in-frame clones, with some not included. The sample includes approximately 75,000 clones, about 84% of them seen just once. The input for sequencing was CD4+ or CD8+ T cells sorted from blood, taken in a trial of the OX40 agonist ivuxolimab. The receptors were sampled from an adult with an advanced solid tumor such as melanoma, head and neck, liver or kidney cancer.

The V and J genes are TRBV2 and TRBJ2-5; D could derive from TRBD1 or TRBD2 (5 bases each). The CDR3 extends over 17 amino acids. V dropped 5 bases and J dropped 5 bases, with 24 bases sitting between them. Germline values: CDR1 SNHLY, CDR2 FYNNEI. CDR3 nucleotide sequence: TGTGCCAGCAGTACCCGGGCCGGGACGGGAAATTTGGAGACCCAGTACTTC. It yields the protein CASSTRAGTGNLETQYF.

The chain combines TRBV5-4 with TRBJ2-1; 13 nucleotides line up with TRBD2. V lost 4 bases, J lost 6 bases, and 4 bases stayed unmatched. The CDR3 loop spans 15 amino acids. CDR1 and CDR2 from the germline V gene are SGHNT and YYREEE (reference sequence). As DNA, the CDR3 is TGTGCCAGCAGCCCGACTAGCGGGAGGTCCAATGAGCAGTTCTTC. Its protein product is CASSPTSGRSNEQFF.

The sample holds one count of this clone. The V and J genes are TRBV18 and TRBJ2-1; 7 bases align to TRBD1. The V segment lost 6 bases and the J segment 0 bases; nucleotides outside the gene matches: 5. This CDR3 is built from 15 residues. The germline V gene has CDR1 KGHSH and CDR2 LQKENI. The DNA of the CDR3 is TGTGCCAGCTCCGCGGACAGGAGCTCCTACAATGAGCAGTTCTTC. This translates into CASSADRSSYNEQFF.